The source of this TCR beta chain is a study of blood T cells in healthy people across ages. Overall study results and limits: The lack of PBMC sorting stopped any conclusive naive versus antigen-experienced comparison.

This clonotype occurred a few times. The antigen is undetermined. Through a sample-barcoded 5' primer and a J-beta primer mix, a second PCR was run for about 6 to 11 cycles. Each cDNA molecule carried a tag from a template-switch adaptor that contained 12 random nucleotides. TCRdb redid the calling of the 5' RACE reads with MiXCR, one entry per CDR3 protein. Of about 620,000 distinct CDR3 sequences in the sample, more than 20% are singletons; the top ten hold roughly 3.4%. This TCR came from a man between 65 and 85 years old in good health. The material sequenced was blood.

This CDR3 reads CASSVVPKETQYF. The CDR3 region has the DNA TGTGCCAGCAGCGTAGTTCCGAAAGAGACCCAGTACTTC. V and J are TRBV9 and TRBJ2-5; D ambiguous. CDR1 is SGDLS and CDR2 is YYNGEE in the germline V gene. There are 13 residues in the CDR3. The ends were cut back, 0 bases at V and 3 bases at J, with 6 bases in the middle.